This entry concerns a single T cell receptor beta chain. What this receptor recognizes is not known. There are no base qualities to consult, and no much larger clone falls within one base. Looking up the germline V gene yields CDR1 SGHRS and CDR2 YFSETQ. Trimming at the junction amounts to 4 bases on V and 2 bases on J, and the germline ends lie 18 bases apart. The CDR3, cysteine through phenylalanine, is 16 amino acids long. The CDR3 DNA has 48 bases and is translated from base 1. The time point label of this sample denotes: baseline before first vaccination. The vaccinee samples were drawn from two UK trials, COV001 and COV002, one of which was a single-blind randomized controlled phase 2/3 trial testing AZD1222 (ChAdOx1 nCoV-19) in healthy adults. Trial participant PBMC samples were collected at day 0 and day 28 after the second dose for TCRbeta chain sequencing. This record belongs to a study of T cell responses to AZD1222 COVID-19 vaccine (dated by TCRdb to about 2021). Concerning the study at large: AZD1222 recipients given second doses at about 4 weeks or at about 12 weeks were pooled, since spike-specific TCR depth and breadth were not found to differ between the two schedules. Trial participants were enrolled by age into 18-55, 56-69 and 70-plus year subgroups, with roughly 160, 29 and 62 TCR-sequenced participants respectively. TCR sequencing covered roughly 230 trial participants: approximately 200 given two doses of AZD1222 and about 26 given two doses of MenACWY control vaccine. The investigation overall reported the following: Epitopes outside the regions mutated in the B.1.351 and B.1.1.7 variants were reportedly recognized by nearly half of the unique spike-specific TCRs. Because no day 14 peak-response samples were available, repertoires were characterized only after the peak T cell response. Most participants were white British and females outnumbered males, and the authors suggested that clonal diversity may have been underestimated. After two AZD1222 doses, spike-specific TCR breadth and depth were significantly higher than at day 0 and than in MenACWY recipients. The vaccine-associated CD4 TCRs covered the entire spike protein, and the dominant responses fell in regions 160-218 and 743-854. In the small 56-69-year group, the increase in depth fell short of significance, most likely because of low power. Conclusions about previously exposed vaccinees were limited because only six AZD1222 recipients were SARS-CoV-2 seropositive at baseline.

The CDR3 regions of human TCRbeta chains were analyzed by immunosequencing. Per the original workflow: Repertoire TCRs were matched against a reference library of SARS-CoV-2-specific TCRs generated with the MIRA antigen-specificity platform. Breadth was defined as the fraction of unique TCRs that were SARS-CoV-2-associated. Depth was defined as the fraction of total T cells that were SARS-CoV-2-associated. Each spike-specific TCR was assigned to its reactive spike region and to a CD4 or CD8 class using the MIRA data. Log10-transformed breadth and depth values were compared by one-way ANOVA with Sidak's multiple comparisons tests. TCRdb mirrors the immuneACCESS table, restricted to in-frame sequences. Some clones are absent from its copies; in checked studies, under half trace to an unresolved V gene, and the reason for the others is unknown. V and J calls and clone size are those listed in that table; D and trimming were worked out from the DNA. Within this sample are 75,000 to 95,000 clones, with about 88% of them counted one time only. Clones ranked in the top ten supply approximately 10% of the sample.

The sequence joins TRBV5-1 to TRBJ1-1; the D gene is perhaps TRBD1, from 6 matching bases. The source of this sequence is an adult in good health. The specimen comprised peripheral blood, sampled on day 0 of AZD1222 vaccination. For the CDR3, the sequence is CASSGRDTSTNTEAFF. Here is the DNA: TGCGCCAGCAGCGGACGGGACACCTCCACAAACACTGAAGCTTTCTTT.